This T cell receptor beta chain originates from a study of shared clonotypes between healthy human individuals. At the level of the study: Three plates were used per donor for CD4 naive, three for CD4 memory, two for CD8 naive and one for CD8 memory. Study-level findings and limits: A handful of donors held about 5% of naive CD4 clonotypes in common. It was anticipated that sequencing depth would influence how many clonotypes donors shared. Limitation of the genetic and exposure-history diversity represented came from the few donors.

There are 12 residues in the CDR3. Germline-derived CDR1 and CDR2 are SEHNR and FQNEAQ (reference sequence). Deletions cut 10 bases from V and 5 bases from J, with 15 bases between. Repertoires were generated with immunoSEQ multiplex PCR, while TCRdb's copy carries only in-frame clones and drops some. The table records some 690,000 clones, around 90% of them present only once. About this clone: No antigen is known for it.

The source of this sequence is a man younger than 35 in good health. Some clones in this sample may be carry-over from other donors' samples. Sequencing was performed on memory CD8+ T cells from PBMCs. As to subset: CD45RO+ cells pooled with CCR7-negative TemRA cells. The chain is built from TRBV7-9 and TRBJ2-7; D may be TRBD1 (6 bases). The DNA for the CDR3 is TGTGCCATCGTACAGGGCGACCACGAGCAGTACTTC. This translates into CAIVQGDHEQYF.